Given below is one T cell receptor beta chain in context. The table lists this clonotype with many counts. There is no known antigen for this receptor. No much larger clone is present one base from it, and per-base qualities are unavailable. Systemically healthy Caucasian individuals from Russia, roughly 40 in total and aged roughly 6 to 100 years, were included as donors. Each donor gave around 9.8 milliliters of peripheral blood, collected into EDTA-treated Vacutainer tubes. Ficoll-Paque density-gradient centrifugation was used to isolate PBMCs, with at least 6.5 million obtained per sample. Trizol reagent was used to extract total RNA from PBMCs, with at least 6 micrograms per sample. Naive CD45RAhigh/CD27high T cell percentages were measured by flow cytometry on a PBMC aliquot from every donor. Library construction relied on 5' RACE. TCRdb lists the instrument as Illumina HiSeq 2500. The second PCR ran for about 7 to 11 cycles and used a J-beta primer mix along with a sample-barcoded 5' primer. A template-switch 5' adaptor carrying 12 random nucleotides introduced a unique molecular identifier onto each TCR beta cDNA molecule. Each sample yielded at least 2.5 million CDR3-containing paired-end reads. All of the RNA was converted into first-strand cDNA using the Mint cDNA synthesis kit, with a TRBC-specific oligonucleotide serving as the primer. Following uracil-DNA glycosylase treatment, all cDNA underwent a first 18-cycle PCR with the universal primers M1SS and BC2_uni_R. The published analysis was carried out like this. For normalization, 1 million high-quality reads, each with a distinct molecular identifier, were randomly selected from each sample. Instead of being binned into consensus sequences, reads with shared molecular identifiers were discarded. MiTCR, set to a Q25 quality threshold and the strictest error-elimination algorithm, was used for CDR3 identification, clonotype clustering and error correction. A nonparametric unseen species model using Euler transformation provided a lower-bound estimate of total TCR beta diversity. TCRdb applied fastp at Q25 and MiXCR to the public reads, then kept only in-frame beta chains. Duplicate CDR3 protein sequences are folded into a single record with the most common DNA and genes. The V and J calls shown here were made by TCRdb, not taken from the authors' results. The sample table shows 900,000 to 950,000 distinct CDR3 sequences, and just under 30% are seen once. The top ten clones comprise about 10% of the sample.

This entry is derived from a study of blood T cells in healthy people across ages (dated by TCRdb to about 2015). Some background on the complete study: In model experiments, roughly one uniquely barcoded TCR beta cDNA molecule per two T cells was captured by template switching. To track age-related changes in TCR beta repertoire diversity, the study relied on deep sequencing normalized with unique cDNA molecular identifiers. The donors were divided into four age groups: young (average approximately 15 years), middle-aged (approximately 39), aged (about 61) and long-lived (nearly 85). Using the same blood draw, the study looked at two additional independent replicas of 1 million unique cDNA reads for two donors, one aged 18 to 29 and the other aged 80 or older. Study-wide conclusions, independent of this receptor: Compared with the aged group, the long-lived group had more naive CD4+ T cells, fewer expanded clones and increased TCR diversity, a pattern suggesting age selection. The CMV infection status of donors was not known, potentially confounding age-related changes in expanded clonotypes. Estimates of total diversity based on one million sequenced T cells were regarded as lower bounds and as underestimates. There was a strong correlation between observed TCR beta diversity and the percentage of naive T cells measured by flow cytometry. As age increased, observed TCR beta diversity per million T cells dropped in a roughly linear way, and a significant reduction was already evident by age 40. Bulk unsorted PBMC profiling prevented conclusive comparison of naive and antigen-experienced compartments.

The germline V gene supplies CDR1 SGHDT and CDR2 YYEEEE. V is clipped by 2 bases and J by 6 bases, and the sequence between their germline boundaries is 6 bases long. The CDR3 runs 12 amino acids, cysteine and phenylalanine included. The sequence is cut down to CDR3 DNA, 36 bases in frame from base 1. This sample was also put to use in a study of T cells of mothers and their children. As the second study states: Nine systemically healthy Caucasian individuals served as donors, namely three mothers together with their six children. cDNA synthesis consumed the entire amount of extracted RNA, loaded at roughly 1.5 ug RNA in each 15 ul reaction. In the second PCR, sample barcodes and 2-4 random nucleotides were introduced via the M1S primer. Over 9.5 million TCR beta CDR3 reads came from each mother, compared with 3.3 million or so reads from each child. Thymic selection similarly shapes TCR recombination output in related and unrelated pairs, with minor effect from inherited differences. Related mother-child pairs always showed normalized repertoire overlap that was slightly higher than in unrelated mother-child pairs, though the difference was never significant. No persistent microchimeric T cell clones were found, with a detection sensitivity of around 100 clones per million clonotypes. To look for features that set related mother-child pairs apart from unrelated individuals, the researchers ran deep NGS to compare the TCR beta repertoires of mothers and children. On average, the children were approximately 11 +/- 4 years old, while the mothers were about 40 +/- 4 years old. After adapter ligation with NEBNext reagents, the libraries were sequenced on Illumina HiSeq 2000 with 100+100 nt paired-end reads. To prevent cross-contamination, the mother and child libraries were prepared a month apart and were sequenced in separate runs. For each donor, between about 500,000 and 2,100,000 distinct TCR beta clonotypes were identified. Naive TCR beta clonotypes were estimated from low-frequency clonotypes matched to each donor's FACS-determined naive share, without sorting.

The sample comprised blood. The receptor's source is a woman aged 40-49 years in good health. The sequence links TRBV5-6 to TRBJ2-1; the D segment cannot be called with confidence. The CDR3 here reads CASSFSVNEQFF. Here is the DNA: TGTGCCAGCAGCTTTAGTGTCAATGAGCAGTTCTTC.